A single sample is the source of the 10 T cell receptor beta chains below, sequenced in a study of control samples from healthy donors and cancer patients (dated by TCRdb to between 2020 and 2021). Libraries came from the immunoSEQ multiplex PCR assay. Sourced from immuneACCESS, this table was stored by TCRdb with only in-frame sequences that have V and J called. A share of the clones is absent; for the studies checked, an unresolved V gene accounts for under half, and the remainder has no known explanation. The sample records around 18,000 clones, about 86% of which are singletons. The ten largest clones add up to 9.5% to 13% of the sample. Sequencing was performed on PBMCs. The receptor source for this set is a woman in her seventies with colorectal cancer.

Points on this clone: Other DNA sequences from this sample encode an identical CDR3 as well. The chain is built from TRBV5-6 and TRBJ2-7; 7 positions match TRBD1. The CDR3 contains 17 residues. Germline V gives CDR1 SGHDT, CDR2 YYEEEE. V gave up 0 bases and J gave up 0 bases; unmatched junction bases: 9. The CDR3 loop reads CASSLGALGTVSYEQYF. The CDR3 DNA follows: TGTGCCAGCAGCTTGGGGGCTTTAGGGACAGTCTCCTACGAGCAGTACTTC. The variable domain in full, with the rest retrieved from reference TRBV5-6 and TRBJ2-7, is DAGVTQSPTHLIKTRGQQVTLRCSPKSGHDTVSWYQQALGQGPQFIFQYYEEEERQRGNFPDRFSGHQFPNYSSELNVNALLLGDSALYLCASSLGALGTVSYEQYFGPGTRLTVT.

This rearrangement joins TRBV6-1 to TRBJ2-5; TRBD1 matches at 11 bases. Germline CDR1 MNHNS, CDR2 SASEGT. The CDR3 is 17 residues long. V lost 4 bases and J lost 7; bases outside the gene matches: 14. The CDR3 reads CASSANVYGDRGGTQYF. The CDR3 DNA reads TGTGCCAGCAGTGCCAACGTTTATGGGGACAGGGGGGGGACCCAGTACTTC.

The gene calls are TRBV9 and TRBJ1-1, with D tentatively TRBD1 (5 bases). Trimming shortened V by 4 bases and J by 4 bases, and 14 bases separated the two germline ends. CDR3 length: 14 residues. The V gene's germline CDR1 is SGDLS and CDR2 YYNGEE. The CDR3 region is CASSPGGLVTEAFF. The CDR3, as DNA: TGTGCCAGCAGCCCGGGGGGTTTGGTCACTGAAGCTTTCTTT.

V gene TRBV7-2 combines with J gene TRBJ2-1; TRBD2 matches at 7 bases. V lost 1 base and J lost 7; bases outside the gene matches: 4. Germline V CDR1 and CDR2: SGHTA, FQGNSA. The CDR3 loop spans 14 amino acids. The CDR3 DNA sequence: TGTGCCAGCAGCTTAGTGGGGGGGGAAAATGAGCAGTTCTTC. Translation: CASSLVGGENEQFF.

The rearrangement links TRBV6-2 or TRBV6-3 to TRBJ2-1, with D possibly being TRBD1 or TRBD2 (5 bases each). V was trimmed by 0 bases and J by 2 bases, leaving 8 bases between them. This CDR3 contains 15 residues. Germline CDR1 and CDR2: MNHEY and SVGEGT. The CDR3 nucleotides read TGTGCCAGCAGTTACTCCCGAGGGGCCTACAATGAGCAGTTCTTC. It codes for CASSYSRGAYNEQFF.

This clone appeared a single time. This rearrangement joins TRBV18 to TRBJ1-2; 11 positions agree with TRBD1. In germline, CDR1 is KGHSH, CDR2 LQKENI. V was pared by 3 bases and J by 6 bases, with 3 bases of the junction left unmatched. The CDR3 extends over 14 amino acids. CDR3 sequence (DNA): TGTGCCAGCTCACCCCGGGACAGGGGGGATGGCTACACCTTC. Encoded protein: CASSPRDRGDGYTF.

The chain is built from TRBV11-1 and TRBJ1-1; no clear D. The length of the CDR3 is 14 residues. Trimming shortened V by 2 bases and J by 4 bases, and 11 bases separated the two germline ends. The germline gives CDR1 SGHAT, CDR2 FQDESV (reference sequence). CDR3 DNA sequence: TGTGCCAGCAGCTTATACGGCTGGGGCACTGAAGCTTTCTTT. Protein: CASSLYGWGTEAFF.

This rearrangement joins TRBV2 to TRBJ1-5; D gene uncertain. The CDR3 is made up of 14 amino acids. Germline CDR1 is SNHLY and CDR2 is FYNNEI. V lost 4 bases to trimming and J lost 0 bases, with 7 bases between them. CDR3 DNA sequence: TGTGCCAGCAGTGGTCAGTATAGCAATCAGCCCCAGCATTTT. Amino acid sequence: CASSGQYSNQPQHF.

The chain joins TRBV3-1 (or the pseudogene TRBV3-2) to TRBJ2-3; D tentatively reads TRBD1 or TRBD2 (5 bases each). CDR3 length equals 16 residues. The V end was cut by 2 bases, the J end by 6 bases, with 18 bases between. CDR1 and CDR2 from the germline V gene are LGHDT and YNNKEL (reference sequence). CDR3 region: CASSQRRGRGKDTQYF. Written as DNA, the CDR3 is TGTGCCAGCAGCCAACGCCGGGGCCGAGGGAAGGATACGCAGTATTTT.

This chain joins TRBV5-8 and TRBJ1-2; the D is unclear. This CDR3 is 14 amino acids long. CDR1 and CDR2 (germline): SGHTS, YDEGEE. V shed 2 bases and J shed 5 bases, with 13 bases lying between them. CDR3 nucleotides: TGTGCCAGCAGCTTTACGGGTATACAATATGGCTACACCTTC. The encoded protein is CASSFTGIQYGYTF. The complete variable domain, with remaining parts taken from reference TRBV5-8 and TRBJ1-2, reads EAGVTQSPTHLIKTRGQQATLRCSPISGHTSVYWYQQALGLGLQFLLWYDEGEERNRGNFPPRFSGRQFPNYSSELNVNALELEDSALYLCASSFTGIQYGYTFGSGTRLTVV.